This TCR beta chain was captured by sequencing in a study of T-cell reconstitution after alpha-beta-depleted transplantation in children. CDR3 length: 13 amino acids. The V gene's germline CDR1 is MDHEN and CDR2 SYDVKM. V dropped 6 bases and J dropped 1 base, with 10 bases sitting between them. Study outcomes and limitations: One year post-transplant, T-cell counts and diversity were largely derived from T cells produced anew.

This clonotype came up a few times. Its antigen is not known. A library of TCRbeta sequences, prepared with unique molecular identifiers, was generated. TCRdb fed the PCR reads into MiXCR, producing one record per CDR3 protein. Of a few hundred thousand distinct CDR3 sequences listed, roughly 13% are singletons. The source of this sequence is a male patient younger than 18 who had a stem cell transplant for acute myeloid leukemia, so the T cells may come from the graft donor. Material: PBMCs, mostly from graft donor cells, obtained 360 days after TCRalphabeta/CD19-depleted stem cell transplant. This sequence joins TRBV28 and TRBJ2-7; a weak D match, TRBD1 (5 bases). The CDR3 DNA reads as TGTGCCAGCAGAGAGCAGGGTTCCTACGAGCAGTACTTC. Translating it yields CASREQGSYEQYF.